Listed below are T cell receptor beta chains from one sample, sequenced in a study of T cell repertoires in cytomegalovirus infection. TCRdb independently ran MiXCR on the reads; one entry per CDR3 protein. The sample consists of around 94,000 distinct CDR3 sequences, more than 15% of them appearing once. Sequencing was performed on PBMCs. These receptor sequences come from a human donor in good health (CMV status not recorded). Some clones in this sample may be carry-over from other donors' samples. CDR3s include the opening cysteine and the closing phenylalanine or tryptophan. Each record gives: D gene, V gene, clone size, J gene, CDR3 DNA, CDR3 protein. A D gene is named only where the DNA matches it firmly. Part of the rows lack a size; the others show once, few, many or a class for expanded clones.

TRBD2	TRBV7-2	many	TRBJ2-5	TGTGCCAGCAGCTTAGGCGGGGGGCCTGTAGAGACCCAGTACTTC	CASSLGGGPVETQYF
NA	TRBV14	NA	TRBJ2-1	TGTGCCAGCAGCCACCGTAGGTCGGTAGCGATTCTAGATGAGCAGTTCTTC	CASSHRRSVAILDEQFF
NA	TRBV3-1	few	TRBJ2-1	TGTGCCAGCAGCCAAGGGGAGTATGAGCAGTTCTTC	CASSQGEYEQFF
TRBD2	TRBV7-2	many	TRBJ2-1	TGTGCCAGCAGCTTAGCTAGCGGGGGAGCCTACAATGAGCAGTTCTTC	CASSLASGGAYNEQFF
TRBD1	TRBV30	NA	TRBJ2-1	TGTGCCTGGGGAATATCCCGGACAGGGGGGGACAATGAGCAGTTCTTC	CAWGISRTGGDNEQFF
NA	TRBV7-2	many	TRBJ1-1	TGTGCCAGCAGCTTGAGGGGAGAGCACACTGAAGCTTTCTTT	CASSLRGEHTEAFF
TRBD2	TRBV12-3/TRBV12-4	NA	TRBJ2-1	TGTGCCAGCAGCCCTAAACTAGCGGGGGGGCAGTTCTTC	CASSPKLAGGQFF
NA	TRBV7-6	NA	TRBJ2-2	TGTGCCAGCAGCTTAGATTCCGCGGGTACCGGGGAGCTGTTTTTT	CASSLDSAGTGELFF
TRBD1	TRBV15	NA	TRBJ1-4	TGTGCCACCAGCAGCCGGGGACAGGGCTATGAAAAACTGTTTTTT	CATSSRGQGYEKLFF
TRBD1	TRBV7-2	many	TRBJ2-2	TGTGCCAGCAGCTCCGGACAGGGGGGGACCGGGGAGCTGTTTTTT	CASSSGQGGTGELFF
TRBD1	TRBV2	NA	TRBJ2-7	TGTGCCAGCAGTGGCCCCACAGGGGTAATCGGCTACGAGCAGTACTTC	CASSGPTGVIGYEQYF
NA	TRBV20-1	NA	TRBJ1-1	TGCAGTGCTAGAGACCGACGAAACACTGAAGCTTTCTTT	CSARDRRNTEAFF
NA	TRBV7-9	few	TRBJ1-1	TGTGCCAGCAGACATAATCCTGAAGCTTTCTTT	CASRHNPEAFF
NA	TRBV7-2	many	TRBJ1-1	TGTGCCAGCAGCGAACAGGGTCGCACTGAAGCTTTCTTT	CASSEQGRTEAFF
NA	TRBV6-2/TRBV6-3	few	TRBJ2-7	TGTGCCAGCGGTCACCACGAGCAGTACTTC	CASGHHEQYF
TRBD2	TRBV12-3/TRBV12-4	NA	TRBJ2-5	TGTGCCAGCAGTTTGCACCCCCGGGCTAGCGGGGTGGTGGAGACCCAGTACTTC	CASSLHPRASGVVETQYF
TRBD1	TRBV25-1	many	TRBJ2-7	TGTGCCAGCAGTGGCACAGGGGCCGACGAGCAGTACTTC	CASSGTGADEQYF
TRBD1	TRBV5-1	NA	TRBJ2-3	TGCGCCAGCAGCAATGGCAGGGGACAGGAGCAGTATTTT	CASSNGRGQEQYF
NA	TRBV11-1	many	TRBJ1-1	TGTGCCAGCAGCTTAGTCAGGAGCACTGAAGCTTTCTTT	CASSLVRSTEAFF
TRBD2	TRBV7-2	many	TRBJ2-3	TGTGCCAGCAGCCAAAGCGGGGGAGGCGATACGCAGTATTTT	CASSQSGGGDTQYF
TRBD1	TRBV7-8	few	TRBJ2-1	TGTGCCAGCAGCTTATGGGGACAGGGTTACAATGAGCAGTTCTTC	CASSLWGQGYNEQFF
NA	TRBV7-9	many	TRBJ2-7	TGTGCCAGCAGCCCTTCCGGGACTGGTTCCTACGAGCAGTACTTC	CASSPSGTGSYEQYF
TRBD2	TRBV7-2	many	TRBJ2-1	TGTGCCAGCAGCTTCCTTCCCCCGTTGGGAGCGGGGTCGATTAACAATGAGCAGTTCTTC	CASSFLPPLGAGSINNEQFF
NA	TRBV28	many	TRBJ1-2	TGTGCCAGCAGTTTAGCAGCGGGCTACACCTTC	CASSLAAGYTF
NA	TRBV7-2	many	TRBJ2-1	TGTGCCAGCAGCTTAGGGGACGGTTACAATGAGCAGTTCTTC	CASSLGDGYNEQFF
NA	TRBV7-2	many	TRBJ2-7	TGTGCCAGCAGCTTACGGGACATCGGATACGAGCAGTACTTC	CASSLRDIGYEQYF
NA	TRBV7-2	many	TRBJ2-7	TGTGCCAGCAGCCGCCCCATACGCGAGCAGTACTTC	CASSRPIREQYF
NA	TRBV2	many	TRBJ2-5	TGTGCCAGCGAGGGGCGGTTCCAAGAGACCCAGTACTTC	CASEGRFQETQYF
NA	TRBV12-3/TRBV12-4	few	TRBJ2-3	TGTGCCAGCAGCCCCCAGGGGGGCGGCGCAGATACGCAGTATTTT	CASSPQGGGADTQYF
TRBD2	TRBV19	few	TRBJ2-1	TGTGCCAGTAGACTAGCGGGGTTCTCCTACAATGAGCAGTTCTTC	CASRLAGFSYNEQFF
NA	TRBV7-9	NA	TRBJ2-7	TGTGCCAGCAGCTTATACCCGTCCTACGAGCAGTACTTC	CASSLYPSYEQYF
TRBD1	TRBV4-1	NA	TRBJ2-7	TGCGCCAGCAGCCAAGCGTCTGGGACAGGGTCCCGCGAGCAGTACTTC	CASSQASGTGSREQYF
NA	TRBV6-5	NA	TRBJ2-1	TGTGCCAGCAGTGGTCAGGGTCCCTCCTACAATGAGCAGTTCTTC	CASSGQGPSYNEQFF
TRBD1	TRBV3-1	NA	TRBJ1-1	TGTGCCAGCAGCCAAGACAGGGGGAACTTAGAAGCTTTCTTT	CASSQDRGNLEAFF
TRBD1	TRBV9	NA	TRBJ1-4	TGTGCCAGCAGCGCCAGGGGGCTGGGTGAAAAACTGTTTTTT	CASSARGLGEKLFF
NA	TRBV7-8	many	TRBJ1-2	TGTGCCAGCAGCTCCACCGGACAGCGACTTCCTGGCTACACCTTC	CASSSTGQRLPGYTF
TRBD1	TRBV9	few	TRBJ1-6	TGTGCCAGCAGCGTAGGGACAGGGGGCGAATCACCCCTCCACTTT	CASSVGTGGESPLHF
TRBD1	TRBV25-1	few	TRBJ2-2	TGTGCCAGCAGTGAACTCAGGGGGACCGGGGAGCTGTTTTTT	CASSELRGTGELFF
NA	TRBV9	few	TRBJ2-7	TGTGCCAGCAGCGGCGGACCAGGGGCCTATCAATACTTC	CASSGGPGAYQYF
TRBD1	TRBV18	NA	TRBJ1-2	TGTGCCAGCCGCTTATCCGGGACAGCCCATAACTATGGCTACACCTTC	CASRLSGTAHNYGYTF
NA	TRBV19	few	TRBJ1-6	TGTGCCAGTAGTTCCGGACAGTATAATTCACCCCTCCACTTT	CASSSGQYNSPLHF